A selection of T cell receptor beta chains follows, all from one sample in a study of T cells in localized non-small cell lung cancer. The assay was immunoSEQ multiplex PCR, and TCRdb's table has in-frame clones only and misses some. The table includes over 25,000 clones, 80% detected once. The starting material was peripheral blood, obtained before any cancer treatment. These receptors were taken from a male donor at least 60 years old with stage III squamous cell lung carcinoma. The CDR3 runs from the conserved cysteine through the conserved F or W. The D gene is left open where the match is weak. Only part of the rows carry a size: once, few, many, or a class if the clone is expanded.

>TRBD1|TRBV2|TRBJ2-5|.
TGTGCCAGCAGTGGGGGACAGGGGTACCAAGAGACCCAGTACTTC
CASSGGQGYQETQYF
>.|TRBV4-1|TRBJ2-6|.
TGCGCCAGCAGCTACAACTTGGCGGCCAACGTCCTGACTTTC
CASSYNLAANVLTF
>.|TRBV7-8|TRBJ2-5|few
TGTGCCAGCAGCTTAGAGGGGGGGCGAGAGACCCAGTACTTC
CASSLEGGRETQYF
>.|TRBV27|TRBJ2-5|.
TGTGCCAGCAGTTGGACGGGGGAGACCCAGTACTTC
CASSWTGETQYF
>.|TRBV7-2|TRBJ1-1|once
TGTGCCAGCAGCCCCCAGGGAGCCGGCACTGAAGCTTTCTTT
CASSPQGAGTEAFF
>.|TRBV5-1|TRBJ2-7|few
TGCGCCAGCAGCTTGGGATTCGAGCAGTACTTC
CASSLGFEQYF
>.|TRBV14|TRBJ1-1|.
TGTGCCAGCAGCCAAGGAGAGCGGAGGGGGGAAGCTTTCTTT
CASSQGERRGEAFF
>TRBD2|TRBV5-4|TRBJ2-2|.
TGTGCCAGCAGCTCTCCGGGACTAGCGGGAGGTTTGAACACCGGGGAGCTGTTTTTT
CASSSPGLAGGLNTGELFF
>.|TRBV11-3|TRBJ2-1|.
TGTGCCAGCAGCTCGCAAGCGGACGTCTACAATGAGCAGTTCTTC
CASSSQADVYNEQFF
>.|TRBV19|TRBJ1-1|.
TGTGCCAGTAGTATAGGTGGGGCATCGAACACTGAAGCTTTCTTT
CASSIGGASNTEAFF
>.|TRBV4-2|TRBJ1-2|once
TGTGCCAGCAGCCGTGATGGGGCGACAGCAGTTTATGGCTACACCTTC
CASSRDGATAVYGYTF
>.|TRBV25-1|TRBJ1-1|.
TGTGCCAGCAGTGATCACGGGGGGCAGACTGAAGCTTTCTTT
CASSDHGGQTEAFF
>TRBD2|TRBV13|TRBJ2-3|large
TGTGCCAGCAGTCCTAGGGAGGGAGATACGCAGTATTTT
CASSPREGDTQYF
>TRBD2|TRBV6-6|TRBJ2-7|.
TGTGCCAGCCGGATGGCGATAGCGGGAGCCTACGAGCAGTACTTC
CASRMAIAGAYEQYF
>TRBD1|TRBV7-2|TRBJ1-5|few
TGTGCCAGCAGCCTCAATAAAGGGGGCGGTCAGCCCCAGCATTTT
CASSLNKGGGQPQHF
>.|TRBV28|TRBJ1-5|once
TGTGCCAGCAGGTTAACAGGGATTAGGAGCAATCAGCCCCAGCATTTT
CASRLTGIRSNQPQHF
>TRBD1|TRBV5-5|TRBJ1-2|.
TGCGCCAGCAGCCAAGAATTACAGGGGGTCTATGGCTACACCTTC
CASSQELQGVYGYTF
>TRBD2|TRBV7-9|TRBJ2-1|.
TGTGCCAGCAGCTTCCGGACTAGCGGGGGGCCCACTTACAATGAGCAGTTCTTC
CASSFRTSGGPTYNEQFF
>TRBD2|TRBV7-2|TRBJ2-2|few
TGTGCCAGCAGCTTAGTAACGGGAGGCGGGGAGCTGTTTTTT
CASSLVTGGGELFF
>.|TRBV6-5|TRBJ2-5|.
TGTGCCAGCACCAGTTACTCTTCGGAGAGAGAGACCCAGTACTTC
CASTSYSSERETQYF
>.|TRBV4-1|TRBJ1-1|.
TGCGCCAGCAGCCAAGATCCCTTGGGGCGTGACACTGAAGCTTTCTTT
CASSQDPLGRDTEAFF
>.|TRBV13|TRBJ2-7|once
TGTGCCAGCAGCTTAACAGCATACGAGCAGTACTTC
CASSLTAYEQYF
>TRBD2|TRBV9|TRBJ2-3|.
TGTGCCAGCACCTCCGGGACTAGCCCAGATACGCAGTATTTT
CASTSGTSPDTQYF
>TRBD1|TRBV5-4|TRBJ2-1|.
TGTGCCAGCAGCCGGGGTGACAGGGGGCGGAATGAGCAGTTCTTC
CASSRGDRGRNEQFF
>.|TRBV5-1|TRBJ2-6|once
TGCGCCAGCAGCCGTCGAGACTCTGGGGCCAACGTCCTGACTTTC
CASSRRDSGANVLTF
>.|TRBV6-6|TRBJ2-1|.
TGTGCCAGCACCCCGACAGGTCCCTCTTACAATGAGCAGTTCTTC
CASTPTGPSYNEQFF
>TRBD2|TRBV30|TRBJ2-5|.
TGTGCCTGGAGTGGGGCGGGAGTGATGTTAGAGACCCAGTACTTC
CAWSGAGVMLETQYF
>.|TRBV25-1|TRBJ2-2|.
TGTGCCAGCAGTTTCCCTTGGACCTCCAACACCGGGGAGCTGTTTTTT
CASSFPWTSNTGELFF
>.|TRBV18|TRBJ2-1|.
TGTGCCAGCTCACCACGGGCAGTCGGCTACAATGAGCAGTTCTTC
CASSPRAVGYNEQFF
>TRBD2|TRBV4-3|TRBJ2-4|once
TGCGCCAGCAGCCAAGATCTAACTAGCGGGAGTTTTGTCAAAAACATTCAGTACTTC
CASSQDLTSGSFVKNIQYF
>.|TRBV5-5|TRBJ1-1|.
TGTGCCAGCAGACGGAGTGACAGTTATGGCGCTGAAGCTTTCTTT
CASRRSDSYGAEAFF
>.|TRBV7-9|TRBJ2-2|.
TGTGCCAGCCGGTGGGGGGTAGCGACCGGGGAGCTGTTTTTT
CASRWGVATGELFF
>TRBD2|TRBV9|TRBJ2-1|once
TGTGCCAGCAGCGCGCGGGAGCCATACAATGAGCAGTTCTTC
CASSAREPYNEQFF
>TRBD1|TRBV28|TRBJ1-2|.
TGTGCCAGCAGTTTAGGGGGACAGGGGCATGGCTACACCTTC
CASSLGGQGHGYTF
>.|TRBV28|TRBJ2-5|few
TGTGCCAGCACCTGGGGCAGGGCCGAGACCCAGTACTTC
CASTWGRAETQYF
>.|TRBV20-1|TRBJ2-5|.
TGCAGTGCTAGTTATGAGACCCAGTACTTC
CSASYETQYF
>TRBD2|TRBV29-1|TRBJ2-7|.
TGCAGCGTCCTCGGGTTAGCGGGAGGGCTCATAAGCTACGAGCAGTACTTC
CSVLGLAGGLISYEQYF
>.|TRBV29-1|TRBJ2-1|.
TGCAGCGTTGAAGGAGTCGGAGCTGAGCAGTTCTTC
CSVEGVGAEQFF
>TRBD1|TRBV27|TRBJ1-5|.
TGTGCCAGCAGCTGGACAGGGAACCAGCCCCAGCATTTT
CASSWTGNQPQHF
>.|TRBV19|TRBJ1-1|.
TGTGCCAGTAGCGTCCACAGGGAGAAGAGGGACACTGAAGCTTTCTTT
CASSVHREKRDTEAFF
>.|TRBV7-8|TRBJ1-1|once
TGTGCCAGCAGCTCCGTCGATAGGAACACTGAAGCTTTCTTT
CASSSVDRNTEAFF
>TRBD1|TRBV4-1|TRBJ1-6|.
TGCGCCAGCAGCCAAGACCGGGACAGACTGAATTCACCCCTCCACTTT
CASSQDRDRLNSPLHF
>.|TRBV27|TRBJ2-2|.
TGTGCCAGCAGTCCAAGAAACACCGGGGAGCTGTTTTTT
CASSPRNTGELFF
>.|TRBV2|TRBJ2-1|.
TGTGCCAGCAGTTTACAACAGGGACCATACAATGAGCAGTTCTTC
CASSLQQGPYNEQFF
>.|TRBV7-2|TRBJ2-1|.
TGTGCCAGCAGCTCCCCGGGCGGAGCCAATGAGCAGTTCTTC
CASSSPGGANEQFF
>.|TRBV5-4|TRBJ1-2|.
TGTGCCAGCAAAGCGTCTTCAGGTTGGTGGACCTTC
CASKASSGWWTF
>.|TRBV2|TRBJ2-3|.
TGTGCCAGCAACTTAGGGGTCACAGATACGCAGTATTTT
CASNLGVTDTQYF
>.|TRBV10-3|TRBJ1-1|.
TGTGCCATCAGTGAGTTTTCAGAAGGGGTTGCCGCTTTCTTT
CAISEFSEGVAAFF
>TRBD1|TRBV7-9|TRBJ1-2|.
TGTGCCAGCAGCCAGGGACAGGGGAATGGCTACACCTTC
CASSQGQGNGYTF
>.|TRBV6-5|TRBJ1-2|few
TGTGCCAGCAGTTACTCGCTGATTTCCTACTATGGCTACACCTTC
CASSYSLISYYGYTF
>.|TRBV7-3|TRBJ1-1|few
TGTGCCAGCAGCTTAGGGGGCTTTAACACTGAAGCTTTCTTT
CASSLGGFNTEAFF
>.|TRBV19|TRBJ1-5|few
TGTGCCAGTTCTCAGGCCAGCAATCAGCCCCAGCATTTT
CASSQASNQPQHF
>TRBD1|TRBV15|TRBJ2-7|once
TGTGCCACCGAGATACGTCCATTTCTACAGGGGGCCCCCGGCGAGCAGTACTTC
CATEIRPFLQGAPGEQYF